The 22 T cell receptor beta chains in this list originate from one sample, sequenced in a study of beta chain features in type 1 diabetes. Their cognate antigens are unknown. Expressed TCRB transcripts were sequenced because the isolated RNA had all been reverse transcribed beforehand. The data were produced by immunoSEQ multiplex PCR, yet TCRdb's version contains in-frame clones alone and is incomplete. The data show roughly 230,000 clones, roughly a tenth seen once. Study conclusions and caveats: In all four CD4+ subsets, TCRB CDR3 length was significantly, moderately reduced in type 1 diabetes.

The sample was naive CD4+ T cells from blood. These receptors all stem from a man aged 30-40 years with type 1 diabetes.

The V and J genes are TRBV29-1 and TRBJ1-2, with TRBD1 matching over 8 bases. Germline V gives CDR1 SQVTM, CDR2 ANQGSEA. V gave up 0 bases and J gave up 6 bases; unmatched junction bases: 3. This CDR3 region has 13 residues. The CDR3 coding sequence is TGCAGCGTTGAAGAGAACAGGGGGGATGGCTACACCTTC. Translated: CSVEENRGDGYTF.

A few counts support this clone. For the CDR3, the DNA is TGCAGCGTTGAGGGGGGGGTGAACACTGAAGCTTTCTTT. This sequence encodes CSVEGGVNTEAFF. This sequence joins TRBV29-1 and TRBJ1-1; D may be TRBD1 (5 bases). V was shortened by 3 bases and J by 0 bases, with 8 bases between the two germline ends. CDR1 and CDR2 from the germline V gene are SQVTM and ANQGSEA. The length of the CDR3 is 13 residues.

This chain uses TRBV28 with TRBJ2-5, with 10 bases that match TRBD2. The CDR3 has 14 residues. CDR1 is MDHEN and CDR2 is SYDVKM in the germline V gene. The ends lost 6 bases at V and 5 bases at J; junction bases unmatched: 6. The CDR3, as DNA: TGTGCCAGCAGCTCTAGCGGGGGAGGGGAGACCCAGTACTTC. This codes for CASSSSGGGETQYF.

CDR3 loop: CATGGEGWNEQFF. The CDR3 bases are TGTGCCACCGGGGGGGAGGGTTGGAATGAGCAGTTCTTC. The chain combines TRBV5-4 with TRBJ2-1; 8 bases fit TRBD2. V dropped 9 bases and J dropped 7; count of bases not matched to a gene: 9. Germline V gene lookup returns CDR1 SGHNT and CDR2 YYREEE (reference sequence). There are 13 residues in the CDR3.

This rearrangement joins TRBV6-1 to TRBJ2-3; a weak D match, TRBD2 (6 bases). V lost 1 base, J lost 13 bases, and 15 bases lay in between. Germline V gene sequence: CDR1 MNHNS, CDR2 SASEGT. This CDR3 region has 13 residues. CDR3 DNA sequence: TGTGCCAGCAGTGAAGAAGTGGAGACTAGAGAGTATTTT. Translated, it gives CASSEEVETREYF.

This sequence joins TRBV7-9 and TRBJ1-1; 7 bases fit TRBD1. Germline V gene sequence: CDR1 SEHNR, CDR2 FQNEAQ (reference sequence). This CDR3 has 15 amino acids. J gave up 3 bases and V 3 bases, and 7 bases lay outside the gene matches. This chain's CDR3 is CASSFMGQKYTEAFF. Written as DNA, the CDR3 is TGTGCCAGCAGCTTTATGGGACAGAAGTACACTGAAGCTTTCTTT.

The V and J genes are TRBV4-2 and TRBJ2-3; 8 bases are shared with TRBD1. Germline loops: CDR1 LGHNA, CDR2 YNFKEQ. The J segment lost 0 bases and the V segment lost 1 base, leaving 0 bases of the junction unmatched. This CDR3 has 15 residues. CDR3 bases: TGTGCCAGCAGCCAAGGACAGGGGAGCACAGATACGCAGTATTTT. This gives the protein CASSQGQGSTDTQYF.

This rearrangement joins TRBV28 to TRBJ1-1, with a tentative D call TRBD1 (6 bases). V shed 6 bases and J shed 1 base, with 12 bases lying between them. The length of the CDR3 is 14 residues. Per the germline V gene, CDR1 is MDHEN and CDR2 is SYDVKM. The CDR3 region has the DNA TGTGCCAGCAGCACCGGGACACCGAACACTGAAGCTTTCTTT. This gives the protein CASSTGTPNTEAFF.

V usage is TRBV13 and J usage is TRBJ2-3; possible D gene TRBD2, 6 bases. From germline, CDR1 is PRHDT and CDR2 FYEKMQ (reference sequence). V lost 0 bases, J lost 2 bases, and 9 bases lay in between. The CDR3 consists of 15 residues. The CDR3 loop reads CASSLGWGLTDTQYF. The CDR3 coding sequence is TGTGCCAGCAGCTTAGGGTGGGGACTCACAGATACGCAGTATTTT. The full variable domain, with the rest looked up from reference TRBV13 and TRBJ2-3, is AAGVIQSPRHLIKEKRETATLKCYPIPRHDTVYWYQQGPGQDPQFLISFYEKMQSDKGSIPDRFSAQQFSDYHSELNMSSLELGDSALYFCASSLGWGLTDTQYFGPGTRLTVL.

The table lists this clone with a few counts. The V call is TRBV4-2, the J call TRBJ2-7; D unclear. The V end was cut by 0 bases, the J end by 6 bases, with 15 bases between. Germline-derived CDR1 and CDR2 are LGHNA and YNFKEQ. The CDR3 is 15 residues long. In DNA, the CDR3 is TGTGCCAGCAGCCAAGAAAACTTAATCCCTTCCGAGCAGTACTTC. As protein: CASSQENLIPSEQYF.

This clone was seen only a few times. The CDR3 nucleotides are TGTGCCAGCAGCGTCAACCGGGACACCTACAATGAGCAGTTCTTC. This translates into CASSVNRDTYNEQFF. The chain recombines TRBV7-2 with TRBJ2-1, with TRBD1 as a possible D gene (6 bases). V was shortened by 5 bases and J by 2 bases, with 13 bases between the two germline ends. The CDR3 extends over 15 amino acids. Germline CDR1 reads SGHTA; CDR2 reads FQGNSA.

V usage is TRBV2 and J usage is TRBJ2-5, with D uncertain. CDR1 is SNHLY, CDR2 FYNNEI, per germline. This CDR3 has 13 amino acids. Trimming cost V 3 bases and J 5 bases, with 10 bases left between them. CDR3 region: CASSEIGAETQYF. The CDR3 bases are TGTGCCAGCAGTGAGATCGGTGCGGAGACCCAGTACTTC.

This clone was counted a few times. In the same sample, other DNA sequences code for this CDR3. The CDR3: CASSPSSSYEQYF. The CDR3 DNA sequence: TGTGCCAGCTCACCGTCGAGCTCCTACGAGCAGTACTTC. This chain joins TRBV18 and TRBJ2-7; no reliable D call. The CDR3 spans 13 residues. The germline CDR1 and CDR2 sequences are KGHSH and LQKENI. V shed 3 bases and J shed 0 bases, with 6 bases lying between them.

This clone appeared a few times. V and J are TRBV6-5 and TRBJ2-7, with a tentative D call TRBD1 (5 bases). This CDR3 is 15 amino acids long. The germline V gene has CDR1 MNHEY and CDR2 SVGAGI. Trimming removed 0 bases from V and 2 bases from J, with 11 bases in between. CDR3 sequence reads: CASSYSVGRPYEQYF. In nucleotides, the CDR3 is TGTGCCAGCAGTTACTCAGTGGGGCGGCCCTACGAGCAGTACTTC.

This clone was found a few times. CDR3 loop: CASSSLPDRDDQPQHF. The CDR3 coding sequence is TGTGCCAGCAGCTCTCTCCCGGACAGGGACGATCAGCCCCAGCATTTT. This chain links TRBV21-1 with TRBJ1-5; no DNA check was done on the table's D call, TRBD1. TRBV21-1 is classified as a pseudogene. The CDR3 runs to 16 residues.

The chain combines TRBV18 with TRBJ2-1; 10 bases map to TRBD1. V shed 6 bases, J shed 3 bases, and the junction held 5 bases outside the gene matches. The CDR3 length is 15 residues. Germline values: CDR1 KGHSH, CDR2 LQKENI. The CDR3 nucleotides are TGTGCCAGCTCCCAAGGGACAGGGGTCTACAATGAGCAGTTCTTC. Amino acids: CASSQGTGVYNEQFF.

The J gene is TRBJ1-2, the V gene TRBV4-2; unclear D gene. V lost 0 bases, J lost 4 bases, and 9 bases lay in between. Per germline, CDR1 LGHNA and CDR2 YNFKEQ. The CDR3 loop spans 14 amino acids. CDR3 in amino acids: CASSQERAGYGYTF. The CDR3 DNA reads as TGTGCCAGCAGCCAAGAGAGGGCCGGCTATGGCTACACCTTC.

There are a few counts of this clone. This rearrangement joins TRBV29-1 to TRBJ1-5; D not resolved. Germline V gene lookup returns CDR1 SQVTM and CDR2 ANQGSEA. The germline V and J ends were trimmed by 8 bases and 4 bases, with 12 bases remaining between them. This CDR3 spans 12 amino acids. CDR3 DNA sequence: TGCAGCTGCGGGGAGCCAAATCAGCCCCAGCATTTT. It yields the protein CSCGEPNQPQHF.

Comment on this clone: The sample contains more than one DNA sequence encoding this CDR3. This CDR3 reads CASSLGQGNYEQYF. As DNA, the CDR3 is TGTGCCAGCAGCTTAGGACAGGGAAACTACGAGCAGTACTTC. The chain has TRBV5-4 and TRBJ2-7, with 8 positions matching TRBD1. The CDR3 runs to 14 residues. The germline gives CDR1 SGHNT, CDR2 YYREEE (reference sequence). Losses at the gene ends were 2 bases for V and 3 bases for J; bases not matched to a gene: 4.

The rearrangement links TRBV7-9 to TRBJ2-3; D is possibly TRBD1 (5 bases). Trimming cost V 7 bases and J 2 bases, with 16 bases left between them. Germline CDR1 and CDR2: SEHNR and FQNEAQ (reference sequence). The CDR3 runs to 15 residues. The CDR3 protein is CASTFQGGPTDTQYF. For the CDR3, the DNA is TGTGCCAGCACCTTCCAGGGTGGGCCCACAGATACGCAGTATTTT.

This clone has a handful of counts. This sequence joins TRBV9 and TRBJ2-1; TRBD2 matches at 7 bases. Germline V gene lookup returns CDR1 SGDLS and CDR2 YYNGEE. Trimming took 0 bases from V and 7 from J; bases not matched to a gene: 4. CDR3 length: 14 residues. The CDR3 DNA is TGTGCCAGCAGCGTAGATGGGGGAGGGAATGAGCAGTTCTTC. This codes for CASSVDGGGNEQFF.

V is TRBV6-5 and J is TRBJ2-1; weak D call: TRBD1 (5 bases). Germline loops: CDR1 MNHEY, CDR2 SVGAGI. This CDR3 has 15 amino acids. Trimming took 7 bases from V and 8 from J, leaving 21 bases between them. The CDR3 DNA is TGTGCCAGCAAGTTGACAGTGACGCCTCTCGATGAGCAGTTCTTC. It is translated as CASKLTVTPLDEQFF.